The clone carrying this TCR beta chain came up once. The sample holds other DNA sequences that translate to the same CDR3. Germline CDR1 is MDHEN and CDR2 is SYDVKM. This CDR3 is built from 13 residues. V lost 6 bases and J lost 2, with 8 bases in between. The protocol was immunoSEQ multiplex PCR, while the TCRdb copy is restricted to in-frame clones and leaves out a portion. The sample lists fewer than 350,000 clones; 88% were seen once. The data derive from a study of blood T cell repertoires in COVID-19. Study-wide background: Sample material is recorded as cDNA or gDNA derived from T cells, B-cell-depleted T cells, or PBMCs.

Enrolled through a virtual design, the participants were between about 18 and 100 years of age and came from fewer than 30 US areas. Within 2 weeks before study entry, exposed participants met a COVID-19 case. The chain uses TRBV28 and TRBJ1-5; D call uncertain. The clonotype comes from a woman aged 30 to 39 who had been exposed to COVID-19. Sequencing was performed on PBMCs or T cells enriched from blood (not recorded which). The CDR3 loop is CASSLPGNQPQHF. The CDR3 DNA reads TGTGCCAGCAGCCTCCCGGGCAATCAGCCCCAGCATTTT.